The 15 T cell receptor beta chains reported below all come from one sample, sequenced in a study of memory B cells and T cells in multiple sclerosis. Their antigens remain unidentified. The protocol was immunoSEQ multiplex PCR, while the TCRdb copy is restricted to in-frame clones and leaves out a portion. The sample comprises about 42,000 clones, roughly four fifths of which are singletons, and 0.85% to 1.2% rests with the top ten. After stimulus-free culture, autoproliferating CFSE-dim and non-proliferating CFSE-high T cells were sequenced separately. Some 50 million CFSE-labeled PBMCs were cultured 7 to 8 days unstimulated, then replicate wells were pooled. Sequenced input: PBMCs from blood kept in culture. These receptor sequences come from a human donor with multiple sclerosis.

The chain combines TRBV6-5 with TRBJ2-1, with D possibly called TRBD1 or TRBD2 (5 bases each). The CDR3 loop spans 13 amino acids. Germline CDR1 is MNHEY and CDR2 is SVGAGI. The V gene lost 5 bases and the J gene lost 8 bases, with 13 bases spanning the gap. The CDR3 DNA follows: TGTGCCAGCAGTCCAGGTCAGGGACATGAGCAGTTCTTC. This sequence encodes CASSPGQGHEQFF.

The chain uses TRBV6-5 and TRBJ1-3, with 9 bases matching TRBD1. The trim removed 4 bases at V and 4 bases at J, leaving 5 bases unmatched. Germline V gene data show CDR1 as MNHEY and CDR2 as SVGAGI. The CDR3 totals 15 residues. The CDR3 protein is CASSSQGAGGNTIYF. The CDR3, as DNA: TGTGCCAGCAGTTCACAGGGGGCTGGGGGAAACACCATATATTTT.

The CDR3 sequence is CAVAGASTDTQYF. The CDR3 DNA reads as TGTGCCGTAGCGGGGGCCTCCACAGATACGCAGTATTTT. The chain recombines TRBV15 with TRBJ2-3; 9 positions agree with TRBD2. The CDR3 is made up of 13 amino acids. Trimming took 11 bases from V and 2 from J; bases not matched to a gene: 5. Germline V gene sequence: CDR1 LNHNV, CDR2 YYDKDF (reference sequence).

V is TRBV5-6 and J is TRBJ2-5, with 11 bases fitting TRBD1. The CDR3 has 15 amino acids. Unmatched junction bases numbered 3, after V lost 0 bases and J lost 5 bases. Germline values: CDR1 SGHDT, CDR2 YYEEEE. CDR3: CASSLVGTGGETQYF. The CDR3, as DNA: TGTGCCAGCAGCTTGGTGGGGACAGGGGGTGAGACCCAGTACTTC.

This chain links TRBV7-2 with TRBJ2-4; no firm D call. V was pared by 5 bases and J by 8 bases, with 13 bases between. The length of the CDR3 is 13 residues. Germline lookup yields CDR1 SGHTA and CDR2 FQGNSA. DNA for the CDR3: TGTGCCAGCAGCCCAGGACCGTGGGACATTCAGTACTTC. This sequence encodes CASSPGPWDIQYF. The variable domain in full, completed from reference TRBV7-2 and TRBJ2-4, reads GAGVSQSPSNKVTEKGKDVELRCDPISGHTALYWYRQSLGQGLEFLIYFQGNSAPDKSGLPSDRFSAERTGGSVSTLTIQRTQQEDSAVYLCASSPGPWDIQYFGAGTRLSVL.

The chain has TRBV5-3 and TRBJ1-1; D is unresolved. TRBV5-3 is an open reading frame whose function is uncertain. V lost 4 bases to trimming and J lost 0 bases, with 19 bases between them. The CDR3 spans 17 residues. The CDR3 nucleotides are TGTGCCAGAAGCCTCGACCCAGGCAGTGCTTTGAACACTGAAGCTTTCTTT. Its protein product is CARSLDPGSALNTEAFF.

This rearrangement joins TRBV9 to TRBJ1-3, with D possibly being TRBD1 (5 bases). The V gene lost 4 bases and the J gene lost 3 bases, with 14 bases spanning the gap. The length of the CDR3 is 15 residues. CDR1 SGDLS and CDR2 YYNGEE come from the germline V gene. The CDR3: CASSPGGIFGNTIYF. CDR3 bases: TGTGCCAGCAGCCCCGGGGGGATCTTTGGAAACACCATATATTTT.

The V and J genes are TRBV4-3 and TRBJ1-3; D gene uncertain. This CDR3 has 17 residues. CDR1 LGHNA and CDR2 YSLEER come from the germline V gene. Trimming cost V 1 base and J 4 bases, with 17 bases left between them. Here the CDR3 DNA reads TGCGCCAGCAGCCAAGTTTTTGGGGAGGCATCCGGAAACACCATATATTTT. It encodes CASSQVFGEASGNTIYF.

The chain carries TRBV6-5 and TRBJ2-3, with TRBD2 as a possible D gene (6 bases). V lost 2 bases and J 3 bases, leaving 12 bases between the germline ends. CDR1 and CDR2 (germline): MNHEY, SVGAGI. The CDR3 has 15 residues. The DNA for the CDR3 is TGTGCCAGCAGTTACGATGGCGGGGAAACAGATACGCAGTATTTT. It translates to CASSYDGGETDTQYF.

The chain joins TRBV6-5 to TRBJ1-1; 8 bases are a match to TRBD1. The CDR3 runs 14 residues. Germline-derived CDR1 and CDR2 are MNHEY and SVGAGI. Unmatched junction bases numbered 4, after V lost 6 bases and J lost 1 base. The CDR3 DNA reads as TGTGCCAGCAGAGCCGGGACAGGGAACACTGAAGCTTTCTTT. Its protein is CASRAGTGNTEAFF.

The rearrangement joins TRBV7-8 to TRBJ1-1; D is uncertain. Germline assignment: CDR1 SGHVS and CDR2 FQNEAQ. Trimming shortened V by 0 bases and J by 4 bases, and 6 bases separated the two germline ends. This CDR3 is 13 amino acids long. CDR3 nucleotide sequence: TGTGCCAGCAGCTTAGCAGGGATCACTGAAGCTTTCTTT. This sequence encodes CASSLAGITEAFF.

The chain recombines TRBV10-2 with TRBJ2-5; 14 nucleotides align to TRBD2. The junction had 10 bases not matched to a gene; V was cut back by 6 bases and J by 4 bases. The CDR3 spans 17 residues. Germline lookup yields CDR1 WSHSY and CDR2 SAAADI. The CDR3 sequence: CASSPPGTSGGGETQYF. In nucleotides, the CDR3 is TGCGCCAGCAGCCCACCCGGGACTAGCGGGGGTGGAGAGACCCAGTACTTC.

In this sample, this clone turned up once. The rearrangement uses TRBV25-1 and TRBJ1-6; D gene unclear. CDR1 is MGHDK, CDR2 SYGVNS, per germline. Trimming took off 5 bases at V and 5 bases at J, with 7 bases between the two ends. This CDR3 comprises 13 residues. This CDR3 is CASSLGNNSPLHF. CDR3 coding DNA: TGTGCCAGCAGTCTAGGAAATAATTCACCCCTCCACTTT.

V usage is TRBV4-1 and J usage is TRBJ2-1, with D unresolved. The CDR3 length is 16 residues. V lost 1 base and J lost 1, with 11 bases in between. CDR1 MGHRA and CDR2 YSYEKL come from the germline V gene. The CDR3 DNA is TGCGCCAGCAGCCAAGTGGACCTGATTTCCTACAATGAGCAGTTCTTC. Translated, it gives CASSQVDLISYNEQFF.

The V gene is TRBV30, the J gene TRBJ1-2; a weak D match, TRBD1 (6 bases). Germline V gene data show CDR1 as GTSNPN and CDR2 as SVGIG (reference sequence). Deletions cut 3 bases from V and 6 bases from J, with 14 bases between. The CDR3 length is 13 residues. The CDR3 DNA reads as TGTGCCTGGAGGGGCGGGGGGGACAATGGCTACACCTTC. It codes for CAWRGGGDNGYTF. Full variable domain (remainder filled in from reference TRBV30 and TRBJ1-2): SQTIHQWPATLVQPVGSPLSLECTVEGTSNPNLYWYRQAAGRGLQLLFYSVGIGQISSEVPQNLSASRPQDRQFILSSKKLLLSDSGFYLCAWRGGGDNGYTFGSGTRLTVV.